The next 9 T cell receptor beta chains were all read from a single sample in a study of T cells in Graves' hyperthyroidism and ophthalmopathy. Using RNA transcripts as the source, TCR beta CDR3 regions were amplified. TCR CDR3 underwent first-round RT-PCR with the HTBI primer set. MiXCR was run by TCRdb on the multiplex PCR reads, yielding one entry per CDR3 protein. This sample yields 360,000 or so distinct CDR3 sequences, of which 15% are seen a single time; roughly a fifth belongs to the top ten. Specimen: blood. These receptors all come from a woman aged 60-75 years with Graves' ophthalmopathy.

There are many counts of this clonotype. The chain links TRBV20-1 to TRBJ2-7, with 8 nucleotides matching TRBD2. Germline CDR1 reads DFQATT; CDR2 reads SNEGSKA (reference sequence). Trimming took 1 base from V and 7 from J; bases not matched to a gene: 3. The CDR3 consists of 12 residues. The CDR3 region is CSARGREEEQYF. The CDR3, as DNA: TGCAGTGCTAGAGGGCGGGAGGAGGAGCAGTACTTC.

This chain uses TRBV5-5 with TRBJ1-1, with D possibly being TRBD1 (5 bases). This CDR3 comprises 15 residues. From germline, CDR1 is SGHKS and CDR2 YYEKEE (reference sequence). V lost 4 bases, J lost 1 base, and 14 bases lay in between. CDR3 region: CASSPRDSPNTEAFF. The CDR3 coding sequence is TGTGCCAGCAGCCCCCGGGACTCCCCGAACACTGAAGCTTTCTTT.

There are many counts of this clonotype. The chain joins TRBV11-2 to TRBJ2-7; D is ambiguous. CDR1 is SGHAT, CDR2 FQNNGV, per germline. The CDR3 consists of 13 residues. Deletions cut 1 base from V and 4 bases from J, with 8 bases between. As DNA, the CDR3 is TGTGCCAGCAGCTTAGGCTCCTATTACGAGCAGTACTTC. As protein: CASSLGSYYEQYF.

This clonotype was detected ten times or more. The chain carries TRBV2 and TRBJ1-2; no reliable D call. V was pared by 5 bases and J by 4 bases, with 5 bases between. The CDR3 length is 11 residues. Looked up from germline, CDR1 is SNHLY and CDR2 is FYNNEI. CDR3 in amino acids: CASSPFYGYTF. Here the CDR3 DNA reads TGTGCCAGCAGTCCCTTCTATGGCTACACCTTC.

This clonotype was recorded many times. The chain couples TRBV7-3 to TRBJ2-1; perhaps TRBD2 as D (6 bases). Germline CDR1 SGHTA, CDR2 FQGTGA. Trimming cost V 8 bases and J 4 bases, with 21 bases left between them. There are 16 residues in the CDR3. CDR3 sequence (DNA): TGTGCCAGCGGCCTGACTAGTAGAGGATTATACAATGAGCAGTTCTTC. Its translation is CASGLTSRGLYNEQFF.

With respect to this clonotype: A much larger clone differs from this one at a single base, so this may be a read error. The CDR3 DNA reads as TGTGCCAGCAGCAAATGGGACAGGGAGAACACTGAAGCTTTCTTT. Translated: CASSKWDRENTEAFF. This chain links TRBV7-8 with TRBJ1-1, with 9 bases lining up with TRBD1. This CDR3 is built from 15 residues. The germline CDR1 and CDR2 sequences are SGHVS and FQNEAQ. J lost 1 base, V lost 5 bases, and 5 bases had no gene match.

This clonotype was found many times. The chain joins TRBV18 to TRBJ2-7; TRBD2 agrees at 7 bases. The CDR3 length is 13 residues. The germline CDR1 and CDR2 sequences are KGHSH and LQKENI. V gave up 2 bases and J gave up 5 bases; unmatched junction bases: 3. CDR3 in amino acids: CASSPALADEQYF. Written as DNA, the CDR3 is TGTGCCAGCTCACCAGCTCTAGCGGACGAGCAGTACTTC.

This clonotype appeared a few times. The chain employs TRBV20-1 and TRBJ2-5, with D perhaps given as TRBD1 or TRBD2 (5 bases each). V shed 4 bases and J shed 1 base, with 16 bases lying between them. This CDR3 region has 15 residues. CDR1 and CDR2 from the germline V gene are DFQATT and SNEGSKA (reference sequence). The chain's CDR3 is CSAISRVGTQETQYF. In DNA, the CDR3 is TGCAGTGCTATCTCCAGGGTCGGGACCCAAGAGACCCAGTACTTC.

This clonotype was counted at least ten times. The genes are TRBV7-2 and TRBJ2-1; the D gene could be TRBD1 or TRBD2 (5 bases each). V shed 7 bases and J shed 0 bases, with 10 bases lying between them. The CDR3 is 14 residues long. From germline, CDR1 is SGHTA and CDR2 FQGNSA. The CDR3, as DNA: TGTGCCAGCACCAGAGGGGACTCCTACAATGAGCAGTTCTTC. Translating gives CASTRGDSYNEQFF.